The 25 T cell receptor beta chains presented below share a single source sample, sequenced in a study of blood T cell repertoires in COVID-19 (dated by TCRdb to 2020 to 2022). The library came from the immunoSEQ multiplex PCR assay. As stored in TCRdb, this immuneACCESS dataset retains in-frame rearrangements with V and J assigned. A fraction of the clones does not appear; measured against another copy, unresolved V genes explain less than half of the discrepancy, and the remainder lacks a known reason. This sample has some 390,000 clones in its table, and about 88% of those were observed once. The ten biggest clones cover roughly 1.5% of the sample. Sequencing used peripheral blood. The origin of the receptors is a woman in her 40s with COVID-19, enrolled during active disease.

The gene calls are TRBV29-1 and TRBJ1-2; TRBD1 agrees at 8 bases. The J segment lost 8 bases and the V segment lost 6 bases, leaving 14 bases of the junction unmatched. Germline V CDR1 and CDR2: SQVTM, ANQGSEA. This CDR3 comprises 14 residues. In DNA form, the CDR3 reads TGCAGCGTCGCGCCGGGACAGGTTATGGGAGGCTACACCTTC. It encodes CSVAPGQVMGGYTF.

J is TRBJ2-2 and V is TRBV11-3, with 8 bases lining up with TRBD1. From germline, CDR1 is SGHNT and CDR2 YENEEA. The CDR3 sequence is 17 residues long. Trimming at V came to 4 bases and at J to 5 bases, leaving 12 bases not matched to a gene. The CDR3 nucleotides are TGTGCCAGCAGCTCTAGCGCAGGACAGGGATGGACCGGGGAGCTGTTTTTT. It yields the protein CASSSSAGQGWTGELFF.

V gene TRBV10-3 combines with J gene TRBJ2-4, with D possibly matching TRBD2 (6 bases). CDR1 and CDR2 (germline): ENHRY, SYGVKD. The CDR3 consists of 16 residues. V was pared by 2 bases and J by 3 bases, with 14 bases between. This CDR3 reads CAISEDGTGDKNIQYF. The DNA of the CDR3 is TGTGCCATCAGTGAGGATGGTACGGGAGACAAAAACATTCAGTACTTC.

Only one count was recorded for this clone. The V and J genes are TRBV7-9 and TRBJ2-5; 7 nucleotides line up with TRBD1. The CDR3 extends over 14 amino acids. Per the germline V gene, CDR1 is SEHNR and CDR2 is FQNEAQ (reference sequence). After removal of 6 bases from V and 5 bases from J, the junction contained 9 bases not matched to a gene. The CDR3 loop is CASRNTGAGETQYF. The DNA for the CDR3 is TGTGCCAGCAGGAATACAGGGGCGGGTGAGACCCAGTACTTC.

The chain uses TRBV5-4 and TRBJ2-2; a weak D match, TRBD1 (6 bases). In germline, CDR1 is SGHNT, CDR2 YYREEE (reference sequence). The CDR3 length is 14 residues. V was trimmed by 0 bases and J by 8 bases, leaving 11 bases between them. CDR3 DNA: TGTGCCAGCAGCTTGGGGGGGCGTGAAGGGGAGCTGTTTTTT. As protein: CASSLGGREGELFF.

V gene TRBV19 combines with J gene TRBJ2-5; 16 positions match TRBD2. The J segment lost 1 base and the V segment lost 6 bases, leaving 14 bases of the junction unmatched. The length of the CDR3 is 20 residues. CDR1 and CDR2 (germline): LNHDA, SQIVND (reference sequence). The CDR3 sequence: CASSRQGLAGGRHFQETQYF. Here the CDR3 DNA reads TGTGCCAGTAGCCGTCAGGGACTAGCGGGGGGGCGCCATTTCCAAGAGACCCAGTACTTC.

This chain joins TRBV15 and TRBJ1-6; possible D gene TRBD1, 5 bases. CDR1 is LNHNV and CDR2 is YYDKDF in the germline V gene (reference sequence). Trimming took 0 bases from V and 12 from J, leaving 15 bases between them. The CDR3 has 15 amino acids. The CDR3 DNA follows: TGTGCCACCAGCAGAGATGCGCCAGGGCCCCGACCCCTCCACTTT. Protein: CATSRDAPGPRPLHF.

V usage is TRBV6-5 and J usage is TRBJ1-1; D is undetermined. Germline-derived CDR1 and CDR2 are MNHEY and SVGAGI. V lost 6 bases and J lost 2, with 10 bases in between. This CDR3 is built from 13 residues. Here the CDR3 reads CASSPRSNTEAFF. The CDR3 DNA reads as TGTGCCAGCAGCCCGAGGAGCAACACTGAAGCTTTCTTT.

The chain couples TRBV9 to TRBJ1-1; 7 nucleotides line up with TRBD1. After removal of 2 bases from V and 1 base from J, the junction contained 5 bases not matched to a gene. CDR3 length equals 15 residues. CDR1 is SGDLS and CDR2 is YYNGEE in the germline V gene. Here the CDR3 reads CASSVEGDRNTEAFF. The CDR3 nucleotides read TGTGCCAGCAGCGTTGAGGGGGACAGGAACACTGAAGCTTTCTTT.

This sequence joins TRBV6-6 and TRBJ1-1, with a possible D match to TRBD1 (5 bases). This CDR3 spans 14 amino acids. The germline V gene has CDR1 MNHNY and CDR2 SVGAGI (reference sequence). V lost 0 bases and J lost 5, with 10 bases in between. DNA of the CDR3: TGTGCCAGCAGTTACTCGAAGGGGTTGACTGAAGCTTTCTTT. Translated, it gives CASSYSKGLTEAFF.

CDR3 DNA: TGTGCCAGTAGTGTGGACAGGAACTATGGCTACACCTTC. Its translation: CASSVDRNYGYTF. This chain connects TRBV19 to TRBJ1-2, with TRBD1 identical over 7 bases. The germline V gene has CDR1 LNHDA and CDR2 SQIVND (reference sequence). Trimming took 5 bases from V and 2 from J; bases not matched to a gene: 2. CDR3 length: 13 residues.

The genes are TRBV5-1 and TRBJ2-7, with 7 bases aligning to TRBD2. Germline V gene data show CDR1 as SGHRS and CDR2 as YFSETQ. The CDR3 length is 18 residues. Trimming at V came to 0 bases and at J to 0 bases, leaving 12 bases not matched to a gene. This CDR3 is CASSLGPGGAGTSYEQYF. DNA of the CDR3: TGCGCCAGCAGCTTGGGCCCGGGGGGAGCGGGGACCTCCTACGAGCAGTACTTC.

J is TRBJ2-3 and V is TRBV5-6; TRBD1 matches at 8 bases. The CDR3 length is 17 residues. V dropped 4 bases and J dropped 2; count of bases not matched to a gene: 12. Looked up from germline, CDR1 is SGHDT and CDR2 is YYEEEE. CDR3 sequence: CASSASPGQASTDTQYF. The CDR3 nucleotides read TGTGCCAGCAGCGCCTCCCCGGGACAGGCCTCCACAGATACGCAGTATTTT.

V and J are TRBV30 and TRBJ2-1, with 14 nucleotides matching TRBD2. The J segment lost 7 bases and the V segment lost 2 bases, leaving 1 base of the junction unmatched. Per the germline V gene, CDR1 is GTSNPN and CDR2 is SVGIG (reference sequence). This CDR3 is built from 14 residues. CDR3 coding DNA: TGTGCCTGGAGTAGACTAGCGGGAGGGAATGAGCAGTTCTTC. Its protein product is CAWSRLAGGNEQFF.

V is TRBV4-3 and J is TRBJ2-1; 10 bases match TRBD2. J lost 8 bases, V lost 0 bases, and 4 bases had no gene match. There are 15 residues in the CDR3. Germline values: CDR1 LGHNA, CDR2 YSLEER. This chain's CDR3 is CASSQDRLAGDEQFF. CDR3 DNA sequence: TGCGCCAGCAGCCAAGATCGACTAGCGGGCGATGAGCAGTTCTTC.

The rearrangement uses TRBV28 and TRBJ2-7, with a weak D call TRBD2 (6 bases). The CDR3 loop spans 16 amino acids. Trimming took 6 bases from V and 7 from J, leaving 25 bases between them. Germline values: CDR1 MDHEN, CDR2 SYDVKM. Here the CDR3 reads CASSPTGDPGWGEQYF. The CDR3 DNA follows: TGTGCCAGCAGCCCCACGGGGGACCCGGGGTGGGGTGAGCAGTACTTC. Looking up the rest from reference TRBV28 and TRBJ2-7 gives the full variable domain: DVKVTQSSRYLVKRTGEKVFLECVQDMDHENMFWYRQDPGLGLRLIYFSYDVKMKEKGDIPEGYSVSREKKERFSLILESASTNQTSMYLCASSPTGDPGWGEQYFGPGTRLTVT.

V and J are TRBV18 and TRBJ1-2; D is uncertain. This CDR3 region has 14 residues. Trimming took off 0 bases at V and 8 bases at J, with 13 bases between the two ends. Germline CDR1 reads KGHSH; CDR2 reads LQKENI. The CDR3 DNA follows: TGTGCCAGCTCACCACCTATGGGCCGAGGGGGCTACACCTTC. Protein: CASSPPMGRGGYTF.

The rearrangement joins TRBV2 to TRBJ1-1; D might be TRBD1 (6 bases). The CDR3 sequence is 13 residues long. Per the germline V gene, CDR1 is SNHLY and CDR2 is FYNNEI. V was trimmed by 4 bases and J by 1 base, leaving 7 bases between them. CDR3 DNA: TGTGCCAGCAGTGTACAGGGGAACACTGAAGCTTTCTTT. It translates to CASSVQGNTEAFF.

The rearrangement links TRBV30 to TRBJ2-7; 11 nucleotides line up with TRBD2. From germline, CDR1 is GTSNPN and CDR2 SVGIG (reference sequence). The CDR3 runs to 13 residues. The V and J ends lost 2 bases and 6 bases, in that order; junction bases with no gene match: 3. The CDR3 is CAWSFLAGGEQYF. The CDR3 DNA sequence: TGTGCCTGGAGTTTCCTAGCGGGGGGCGAGCAGTACTTC.

The genes are TRBV19 and TRBJ2-7, with no clear D. The CDR3 spans 14 residues. CDR1 and CDR2 (germline): LNHDA, SQIVND (reference sequence). V gave up 3 bases and J gave up 3 bases, with 12 bases separating them. The CDR3 loop reads CASSIDIGLYEQYF. As DNA, the CDR3 is TGTGCCAGTAGTATCGACATTGGCCTCTACGAGCAGTACTTC.

The sample holds one count of this clone. CDR3 sequence: CASSPTSGRAGETQYF. CDR3 coding DNA: TGTGCCAGCAGCCCAACTAGCGGGAGGGCCGGAGAGACCCAGTACTTC. The J gene is TRBJ2-5, the V gene TRBV7-8; 13 nucleotides line up with TRBD2. The CDR3 is 16 residues long. Germline V gene sequence: CDR1 SGHVS, CDR2 FQNEAQ. Trimming removed 5 bases from V and 4 bases from J; junction bases left unmatched: 7.

The J gene is TRBJ2-7, the V gene TRBV27; 7 nucleotides agree with TRBD1. This CDR3 spans 13 amino acids. CDR1 is MNHEY and CDR2 is SMNVEV in the germline V gene (reference sequence). With V trimmed by 5 bases and J by 4 bases, 5 bases remained unmatched. The CDR3 DNA reads TGTGCCAGCAGTCCCCGACAGGGATACGAGCAGTACTTC. This translates into CASSPRQGYEQYF.

The rearrangement links TRBV28 to TRBJ2-7; 7 nucleotides agree with TRBD2. The CDR3 extends over 16 amino acids. Germline V gives CDR1 MDHEN, CDR2 SYDVKM. J gave up 3 bases and V 5 bases, and 13 bases lay outside the gene matches. CDR3 sequence reads: CASSLPPAGPLYEQYF. DNA of the CDR3: TGTGCCAGCAGTCTACCTCCAGCGGGGCCGCTCTACGAGCAGTACTTC. The complete variable domain, with remaining parts taken from reference TRBV28 and TRBJ2-7, reads DVKVTQSSRYLVKRTGEKVFLECVQDMDHENMFWYRQDPGLGLRLIYFSYDVKMKEKGDIPEGYSVSREKKERFSLILESASTNQTSMYLCASSLPPAGPLYEQYFGPGTRLTVT.

This clone has only one observation. The chain combines TRBV4-3 with TRBJ2-1; D unresolved. CDR1 LGHNA and CDR2 YSLEER come from the germline V gene. The CDR3 covers 15 residues. V dropped 1 base and J dropped 7 bases, with 14 bases sitting between them. The CDR3 region has the DNA TGCGCCAGCAGCCAAGGTGGGCCCCAGAGTAATGAGCAGTTCTTC. Translating it yields CASSQGGPQSNEQFF.

The rearrangement uses TRBV14 and TRBJ2-5; D perhaps matches TRBD2 (6 bases). The CDR3 runs 16 residues. V lost 1 base, J lost 3 bases, and 15 bases lay in between. Germline CDR1 is SGHDN and CDR2 is FVKESK. CDR3 sequence (DNA): TGTGCCAGCAGCCAAGTGGTCGGGACTCCTAAAGAGACCCAGTACTTC. Its protein is CASSQVVGTPKETQYF.